Listed here is a single T cell receptor (beta chain). The record originates from a study of PD-1 blockade in classical Hodgkin lymphoma. TCRdb's table, derived via immunoSEQ multiplex PCR, lists solely in-frame clones and lacks some. Of over 50,000 clones listed, around 85% are singletons. The germline V gene has CDR1 LNHDA and CDR2 SQIVND (reference sequence). J lost 14 bases, V lost 1 base, and 7 bases had no gene match. The CDR3 is 13 residues long. Every patient was affected by relapse after autologous stem cell transplantation, while exposure to brentuximab vedotin was not uniform. The source of this sequence is a human donor with classical Hodgkin lymphoma. Sequenced material: peripheral blood mononuclear cells (PBMCs), taken at baseline. The V call is TRBV19, the J call TRBJ2-1; 8 positions match TRBD2. The CDR3 is CASSIGGRREKFF. CDR3 DNA: TGTGCCAGTAGTATAGGCGGGAGGAGGGAAAAGTTCTTC.